A single sample is the source of the 2 T cell receptor beta chains below, sequenced in a study of cytomegalovirus exposure and HLA in healthy donors. The primer mix had 60 Vbeta and 13 Jbeta primers. Profiled with immunoSEQ multiplex PCR; TCRdb holds only in-frame clones, not every one. The sample lists 150,000 to 200,000 clones, about 80% occurring once. Input material: PBMCs. Receptors were obtained from a woman between 45 and 65 years old in good health and CMV-seronegative.

The V call is TRBV19, the J call TRBJ2-7, with D maybe TRBD2 (6 bases). The CDR3 totals 14 residues. Trimming removed 5 bases at V and 5 bases at J, with 16 bases between. Germline CDR1 is LNHDA and CDR2 is SQIVND (reference sequence). The CDR3 nucleotides are TGTGCCAGTAGTCCTTGGGGGGTGTCCCACGAGCAGTACTTC. Translated: CASSPWGVSHEQYF.

CDR3 residues: CASEPGTSVNEQFF. CDR3 DNA: TGCGCCAGTGAACCCGGGACTAGCGTGAATGAGCAGTTCTTC. The V and J genes are TRBV5-1 and TRBJ2-1; 10 positions agree with TRBD2. The CDR3 covers 14 residues. Germline V lookup: CDR1 SGHRS, CDR2 YFSETQ. Unmatched junction bases numbered 9, after V lost 8 bases and J lost 7 bases.